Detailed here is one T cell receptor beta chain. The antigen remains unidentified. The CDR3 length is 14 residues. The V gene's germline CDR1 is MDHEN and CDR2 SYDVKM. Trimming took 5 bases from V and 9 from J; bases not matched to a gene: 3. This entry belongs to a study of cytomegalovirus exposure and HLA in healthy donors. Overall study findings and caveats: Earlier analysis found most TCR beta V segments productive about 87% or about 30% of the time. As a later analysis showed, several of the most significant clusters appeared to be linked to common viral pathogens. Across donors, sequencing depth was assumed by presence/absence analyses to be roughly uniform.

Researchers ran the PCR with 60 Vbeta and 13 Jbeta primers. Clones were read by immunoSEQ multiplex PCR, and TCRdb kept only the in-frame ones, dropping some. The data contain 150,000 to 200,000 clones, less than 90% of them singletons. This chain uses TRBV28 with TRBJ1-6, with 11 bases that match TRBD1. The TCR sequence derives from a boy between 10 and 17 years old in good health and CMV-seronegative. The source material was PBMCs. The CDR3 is CASSPGTGGSPLHF. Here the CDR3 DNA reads TGTGCCAGCAGTCCCGGGACAGGGGGTTCACCCCTCCACTTT.